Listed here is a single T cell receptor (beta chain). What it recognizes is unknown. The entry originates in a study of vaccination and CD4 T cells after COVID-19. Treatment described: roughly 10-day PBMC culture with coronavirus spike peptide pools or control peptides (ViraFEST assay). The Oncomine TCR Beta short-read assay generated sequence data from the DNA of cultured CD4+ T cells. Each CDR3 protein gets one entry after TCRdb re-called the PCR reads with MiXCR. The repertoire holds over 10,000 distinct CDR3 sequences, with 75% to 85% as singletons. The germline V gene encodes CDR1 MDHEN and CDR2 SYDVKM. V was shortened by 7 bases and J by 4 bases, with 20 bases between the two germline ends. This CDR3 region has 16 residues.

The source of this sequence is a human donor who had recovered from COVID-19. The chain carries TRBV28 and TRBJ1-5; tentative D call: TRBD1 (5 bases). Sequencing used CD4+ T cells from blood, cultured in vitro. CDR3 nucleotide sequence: TGTGCCAGCATCATCGCATCTGGGGGTAGAAATCAGCCCCAGCATTTT. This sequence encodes CASIIASGGRNQPQHF. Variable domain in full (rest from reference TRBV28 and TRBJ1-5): DVKVTQSSRYLVKRTGEKVFLECVQDMDHENMFWYRQDPGLGLRLIYFSYDVKMKEKGDIPEGYSVSREKKERFSLILESASTNQTSMYLCASIIASGGRNQPQHFGDGTRLSIL.